This T cell receptor (beta chain) was found in a study of radiation and T cells in renal cell carcinoma. Study observations and caveats: Top tumor clonotypes rose in blood 2 weeks post-radiation, then contracted.

A remark on this clone: Its antigen is not known.

Time point specified: baseline pretreatment blood. Treatment given: 15 Gy SBRT to primary tumor, nephrectomy 4 weeks later. Data came from immunoSEQ multiplex PCR; TCRdb stores just in-frame clones and leaves some out. The sample lists some 95,000 clones, 75% to 90% occurring once. The sequencing here drew on blood, taken from a patient whose treatment included radiotherapy and nephrectomy. This receptor was identified in a man aged 50-59 years with renal cell carcinoma.

CDR3 region: CAISEGRQETQYF. Written as DNA, the CDR3 is TGTGCCATCAGTGAGGGCAGGCAAGAGACCCAGTACTTC. The rearrangement joins TRBV10-3 to TRBJ2-5; D not certain. Trimming pared 2 bases from V and 2 bases from J, leaving 6 bases between. Germline CDR1 and CDR2: ENHRY and SYGVKD. This CDR3 contains 13 residues.